Below are 10 T cell receptor beta chains sequenced from a single sample in a study of neoadjuvant anti-PD-1 for oral cavity cancer. This sample's time point: after neoadjuvant nivolumab, at surgical resection. Using immunoSEQ multiplex PCR, the repertoire was profiled, and TCRdb retains in-frame clones only, with some absent. The data hold 4,500 to 6,500 clones, with around 50% observed a single time. Sequenced material: tumor tissue, taken after nivolumab (anti-PD-1) treatment. These receptors were obtained from a person aged 40 to 85 with oral cavity squamous cell carcinoma.

This chain uses TRBV29-1 with TRBJ1-1; D may be TRBD1 (6 bases). Germline V gene lookup returns CDR1 SQVTM and CDR2 ANQGSEA. This CDR3 contains 14 residues. Deletions cut 8 bases from V and 1 base from J, with 17 bases between. The CDR3 protein is CSPRMGATNTEAFF. The DNA for the CDR3 is TGCAGCCCCCGCATGGGGGCGACGAACACTGAAGCTTTCTTT.

This chain uses TRBV28 with TRBJ1-5; D is unresolved. V lost 8 bases and J lost 1, with 9 bases in between. Germline values: CDR1 MDHEN, CDR2 SYDVKM. The length of the CDR3 is 13 residues. The CDR3 DNA is TGTGCCAGCCTCGGCTACAGCAATCAGCCCCAGCATTTT. Translated: CASLGYSNQPQHF.

The chain recombines TRBV6-5 with TRBJ1-2; tentatively, D is TRBD1 (5 bases). Germline V gene lookup returns CDR1 MNHEY and CDR2 SVGAGI. V lost 5 bases to trimming and J lost 4 bases, with 11 bases between them. The CDR3 consists of 13 residues. CDR3 sequence reads: CASSLRDGYGYTF. The CDR3 DNA is TGTGCCAGCAGTCTCCGGGACGGCTATGGCTACACCTTC.

In this sample, this clone turned up a few times. V usage is TRBV29-1 and J usage is TRBJ2-1; D unclear. There are 13 residues in the CDR3. Germline V CDR1 and CDR2: SQVTM, ANQGSEA. Between the trimmed V and J ends, which lost 7 bases and 8 bases, there was a span of 18 bases. CDR3 sequence (DNA): TGCAGCGGTGGCCTCTCCGCTATCTATGAGCAGTTCTTC. This translates into CSGGLSAIYEQFF.

The chain couples TRBV5-1 to TRBJ2-5; D call uncertain. This CDR3 has 15 residues. Germline assignment: CDR1 SGHRS and CDR2 YFSETQ. Trimming removed 1 base at V and 2 bases at J, with 12 bases between. The DNA of the CDR3 is TGCGCCAGCAGCTTGACTGGGCCCCCTCAAGAGACCCAGTACTTC. It encodes CASSLTGPPQETQYF.

CDR3 loop: CASKGQAGARQETQYF. The CDR3 DNA reads as TGTGCCAGTAAAGGGCAGGCGGGGGCGAGGCAAGAGACCCAGTACTTC. The rearrangement joins TRBV19 to TRBJ2-5, with a tentative D call TRBD2 (7 bases). Trimming pared 7 bases from V and 2 bases from J, leaving 20 bases between. CDR1 and CDR2 (germline): LNHDA, SQIVND (reference sequence). The CDR3 is 16 residues long.

This sequence joins TRBV5-4 and TRBJ1-4; maybe TRBD1 (5 bases). The V gene's germline CDR1 is SGHNT and CDR2 YYREEE (reference sequence). V lost 4 bases and J 8 bases, leaving 15 bases between the germline ends. The CDR3 spans 14 residues. The CDR3 DNA is TGTGCCAGCAGCCCGGACCAGCGGACAGAAAAACTGTTTTTT. Protein product: CASSPDQRTEKLFF.

CDR3 DNA sequence: TGTGCCAGTTCTCAGGGGCCGGCCGGAAACACCATATATTTT. Its translation is CASSQGPAGNTIYF. This chain joins TRBV19 and TRBJ1-3, with D possibly matching TRBD1 (6 bases). V was clipped by 8 bases and J by 4 bases, with 15 bases between them. This CDR3 region has 14 residues. The germline CDR1 and CDR2 sequences are LNHDA and SQIVND (reference sequence).

The CDR3: CASSPAGGETQYF. The CDR3 DNA reads TGCGCCAGCAGCCCGGCGGGAGGAGAGACCCAGTACTTC. The rearrangement links TRBV5-1 to TRBJ2-5; 8 bases line up with TRBD2. V lost 4 bases, J lost 4 bases, and 3 bases stayed unmatched. Germline CDR1 SGHRS, CDR2 YFSETQ. CDR3 size: 13 residues.

The chain joins TRBV10-2 to TRBJ2-7; D is possibly TRBD2 (5 bases). CDR3 length: 13 amino acids. Germline-derived CDR1 and CDR2 are WSHSY and SAAADI. The V end lost 8 bases, the J end lost 4 bases, and 15 bases lay between the germline ends. The CDR3 coding sequence is TGCGCCAGCGGGCGTTTAGCGTGGTACGAGCAGTACTTC. Amino acids: CASGRLAWYEQYF.